This TCR beta chain was obtained from a study of a mutant IDH1 vaccine in newly diagnosed glioma. Study information: With temozolomide cycles, or 4-6 weeks after radiotherapy alone, vaccination was started. Averaging around 42 years of age, treated patients were about 60% male and about 38% female. Before enrollment, the patients had been treated with radiotherapy alone, temozolomide alone, or both together. Most of them had received both.

Indicated time point: week 5, during vaccination. Vaccinated patients received 300 ug of mutant IDH1 20-mer peptide per dose, with topical imiquimod. General study points: Pseudoprogression apparently lacked any relation to changes in top peripheral T cell clonotypes.

The table came from immunoSEQ multiplex PCR; TCRdb's copy has only in-frame clones and leaves some out. Among roughly 28,000 clones listed, around 89% were seen once. The CDR3 length is 17 residues. The trim removed 0 bases at V and 3 bases at J, leaving 6 bases unmatched. Concerning this clone itself: What it binds is not known.

Sequences were derived from PBMCs, sampled from a glioma patient whose treatment included an IDH1 peptide vaccine. The receptor was isolated from a man younger than 35 with glioma. The chain carries TRBV23-1 and TRBJ2-2; 8 bases are shared with TRBD1. TRBV23-1 is designated an ORF whose function remains uncertain. As DNA, the CDR3 is TGCGCCAGCAGTCAATCCCCAGGACAGGGCCACACCGGGGAGCTGTTTTTT. Residues: CASSQSPGQGHTGELFF.